This T cell receptor (beta chain) was profiled in a study of cytotoxic CD8 clonotypes in ibrutinib-treated CLL. As for the study in general: After a median of 68 months, some 14 patients stayed remitted and around 12 progressed; responses had been partial in approximately 24 and complete in 2. Findings and limits, study-wide: Public clonotypes, rarely seen, contracted or held steady on treatment. For progressing versus sustained-remission patients, sampling times were not the same.

TCR beta libraries used about 2 micrograms of genomic DNA from cryopreserved PBMCs. About this clone itself: What it binds is unknown.

Sequencing used immunoSEQ multiplex PCR; TCRdb keeps in-frame clones, though not all of them. The sample has 9,500 to 14,000 clones, around 85% seen once. CDR1 GTSNPN and CDR2 SVGIG come from the germline V gene (reference sequence). The CDR3 length is 15 residues. V was pared by 1 base and J by 4 bases, with 16 bases between. This TCR was recovered from a human donor with chronic lymphocytic leukemia. The rearrangement uses TRBV30 and TRBJ1-1; D not certain. The source material was PBMCs, sampled at disease progression, from a patient treated with ibrutinib. The CDR3 protein is CAWSAQLVGSTEAFF. In DNA, the CDR3 is TGTGCCTGGAGTGCGCAGCTGGTAGGGAGCACTGAAGCTTTCTTT.